The TCR beta chain under discussion was sequenced for a study of T-cell memory formation after mild COVID-19. Overall study: Largely, the TCR clusters proved donor specific.

A note on this clonotype: Its matching antigen is unknown.

Study observations and caveats: Largely, contracting CD4+ clones fell within CM and EM, and contracting CD8+ clones within EMRA.

Unmatched junction bases numbered 0, after V lost 6 bases and J lost 1 base. The length of the CDR3 is 13 residues. The V gene's germline CDR1 is LNHDA and CDR2 SQIVND (reference sequence). TCRdb recomputed calls from the 5' RACE reads with MiXCR, one row per CDR3 protein. The data hold 300,000 to 350,000 distinct CDR3 sequences, with over 10% observed a single time. V is TRBV19 and J is TRBJ1-5; 7 bases are shared with TRBD1. This receptor was identified in a man aged 18 to 29 who had mild COVID-19 (a few samples of this study predate the infection). Cell type and time point are not known. Sequencing was performed on PBMCs or a T cell subset sorted from them (not recorded which). The CDR3 spells CASRTGSNQPQHF. The DNA for the CDR3 is TGTGCCAGTAGGACAGGGAGCAATCAGCCCCAGCATTTT.